Listed here is a single T cell receptor beta chain. Clones were sequenced by immunoSEQ multiplex PCR, and TCRdb holds only the in-frame ones, with some missing. The sample yields 120,000 to 150,000 clones, roughly 89% seen once. These data come from a study of control samples from healthy donors and cancer patients. This CDR3 comprises 16 residues. V dropped 3 bases and J dropped 0 bases, with 12 bases sitting between them. CDR1 and CDR2 from the germline V gene are PRHDT and FYEKMQ (reference sequence). The sequence derives from a man aged 25-45 years in good health. J is TRBJ2-1 and V is TRBV13, with a weak D call TRBD2 (5 bases). Sample: blood. The CDR3 reads CASSFLRANSYNEQFF. The CDR3, as DNA: TGTGCCAGCAGCTTCTTGCGGGCAAACTCCTACAATGAGCAGTTCTTC.